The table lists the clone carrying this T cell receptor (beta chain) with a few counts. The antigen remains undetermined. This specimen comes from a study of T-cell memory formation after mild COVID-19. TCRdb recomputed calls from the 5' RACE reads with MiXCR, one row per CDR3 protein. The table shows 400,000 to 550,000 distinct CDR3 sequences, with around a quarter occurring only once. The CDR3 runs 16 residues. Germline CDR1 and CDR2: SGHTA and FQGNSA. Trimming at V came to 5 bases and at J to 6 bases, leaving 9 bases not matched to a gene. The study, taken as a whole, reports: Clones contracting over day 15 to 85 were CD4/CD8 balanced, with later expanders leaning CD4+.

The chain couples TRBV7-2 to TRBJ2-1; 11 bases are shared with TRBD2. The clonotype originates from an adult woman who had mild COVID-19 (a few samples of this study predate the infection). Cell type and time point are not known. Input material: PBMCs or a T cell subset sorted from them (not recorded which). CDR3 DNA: TGTGCCAGCAGCCAGCTACTAGCGGGAGAAGGCAATGAGCAGTTCTTC. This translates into CASSQLLAGEGNEQFF. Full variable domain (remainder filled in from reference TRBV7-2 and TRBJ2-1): GAGVSQSPSNKVTEKGKDVELRCDPISGHTALYWYRQSLGQGLEFLIYFQGNSAPDKSGLPSDRFSAERTGGSVSTLTIQRTQQEDSAVYLCASSQLLAGEGNEQFFGPGTRLTVL.